Sequencing of this TCR beta chain was carried out in a study of T cells in localized non-small cell lung cancer. With regard to this clone: Its target is not known.

Study results and caveats: Researchers found a median approximately 55 of the top 100 tumor clones in adjacent lung. Uninvolved adjacent lung showed peak T cell clonality, exceeding tumor.

The assay was immunoSEQ multiplex PCR, and TCRdb's table has in-frame clones only and misses some. This sample yields 2,500 to 3,500 clones, of which approximately 29% are seen a single time; roughly 12% belongs to the top ten. Germline-derived CDR1 and CDR2 are MNHGY and SAAAGT. The CDR3 covers 13 residues. V was pared by 5 bases and J by 1 base, with 8 bases between. The specimen comprised lung tumor tissue, sampled before any cancer treatment. This chain joins TRBV6-8 and TRBJ1-1; D not resolved. The receptor was derived from a woman aged 40-70 years with stage III lung adenocarcinoma. The DNA for the CDR3 is TGTGCCAGCAGTCTGCCGTCGAACACTGAAGCTTTCTTT. Translation gives CASSLPSNTEAFF.